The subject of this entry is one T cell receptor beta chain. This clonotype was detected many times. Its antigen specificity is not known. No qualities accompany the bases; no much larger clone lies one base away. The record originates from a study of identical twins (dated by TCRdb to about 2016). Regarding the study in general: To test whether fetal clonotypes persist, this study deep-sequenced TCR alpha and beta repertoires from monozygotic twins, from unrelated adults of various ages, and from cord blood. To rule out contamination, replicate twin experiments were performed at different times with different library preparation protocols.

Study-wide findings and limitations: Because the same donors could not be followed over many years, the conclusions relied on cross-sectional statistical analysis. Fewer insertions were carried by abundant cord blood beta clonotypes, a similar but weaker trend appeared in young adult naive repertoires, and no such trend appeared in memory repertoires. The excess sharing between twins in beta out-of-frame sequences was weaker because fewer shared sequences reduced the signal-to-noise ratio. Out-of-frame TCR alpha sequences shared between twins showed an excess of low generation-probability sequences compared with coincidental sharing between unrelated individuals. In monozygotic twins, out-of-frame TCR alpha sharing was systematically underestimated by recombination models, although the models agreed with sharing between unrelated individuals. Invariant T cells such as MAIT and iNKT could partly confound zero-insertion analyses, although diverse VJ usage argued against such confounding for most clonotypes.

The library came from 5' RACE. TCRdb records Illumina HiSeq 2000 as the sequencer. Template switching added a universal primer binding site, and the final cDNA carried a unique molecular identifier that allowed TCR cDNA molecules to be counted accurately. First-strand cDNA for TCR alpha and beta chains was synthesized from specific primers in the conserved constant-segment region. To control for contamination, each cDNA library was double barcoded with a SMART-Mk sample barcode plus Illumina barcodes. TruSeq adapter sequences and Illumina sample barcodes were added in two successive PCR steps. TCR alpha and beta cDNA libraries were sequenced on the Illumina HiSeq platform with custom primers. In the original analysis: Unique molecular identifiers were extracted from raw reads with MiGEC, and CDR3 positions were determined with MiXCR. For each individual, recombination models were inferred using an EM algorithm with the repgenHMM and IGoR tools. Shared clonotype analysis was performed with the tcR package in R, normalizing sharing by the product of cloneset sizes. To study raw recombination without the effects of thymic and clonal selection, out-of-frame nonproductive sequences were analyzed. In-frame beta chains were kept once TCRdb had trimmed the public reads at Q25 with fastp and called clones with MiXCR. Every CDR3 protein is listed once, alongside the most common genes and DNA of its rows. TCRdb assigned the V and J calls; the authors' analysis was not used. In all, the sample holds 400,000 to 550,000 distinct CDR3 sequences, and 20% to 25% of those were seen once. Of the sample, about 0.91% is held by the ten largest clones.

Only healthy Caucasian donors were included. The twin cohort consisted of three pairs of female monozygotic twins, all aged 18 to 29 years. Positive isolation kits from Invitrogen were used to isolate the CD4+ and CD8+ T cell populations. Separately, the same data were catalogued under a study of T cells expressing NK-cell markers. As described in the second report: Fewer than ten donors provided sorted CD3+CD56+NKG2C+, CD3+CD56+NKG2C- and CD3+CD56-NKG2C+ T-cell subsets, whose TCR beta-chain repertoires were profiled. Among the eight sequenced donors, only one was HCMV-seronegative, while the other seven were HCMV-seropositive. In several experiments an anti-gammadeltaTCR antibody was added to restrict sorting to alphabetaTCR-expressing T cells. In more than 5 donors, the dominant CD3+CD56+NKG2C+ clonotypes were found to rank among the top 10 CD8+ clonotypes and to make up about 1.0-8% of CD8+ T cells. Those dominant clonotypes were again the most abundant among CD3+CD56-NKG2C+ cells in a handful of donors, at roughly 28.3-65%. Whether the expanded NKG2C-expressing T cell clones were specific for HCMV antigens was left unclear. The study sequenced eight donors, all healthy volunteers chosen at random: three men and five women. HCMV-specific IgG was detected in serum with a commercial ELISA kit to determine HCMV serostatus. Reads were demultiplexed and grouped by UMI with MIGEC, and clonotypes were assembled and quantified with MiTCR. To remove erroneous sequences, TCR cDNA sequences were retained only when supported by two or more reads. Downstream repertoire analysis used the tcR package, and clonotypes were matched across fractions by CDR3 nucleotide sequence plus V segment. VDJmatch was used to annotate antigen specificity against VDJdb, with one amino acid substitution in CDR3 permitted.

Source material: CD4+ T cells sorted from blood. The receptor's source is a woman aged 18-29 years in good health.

The CDR3 here reads CASGTRSYGYTF. The DNA sequence is given as TGTGCCAGCGGCACAAGGAGCTATGGCTACACCTTC. The chain is encoded by TRBV12-3 or TRBV12-4 joined to TRBJ1-2; the D gene is unclear. CDR3 length: 12 amino acids, cysteine to phenylalanine. The entry retains the CDR3 DNA only, 36 bases that are in frame from base 1. V lost 8 bases and J lost 4 bases; the stretch between them is 11 bases long.